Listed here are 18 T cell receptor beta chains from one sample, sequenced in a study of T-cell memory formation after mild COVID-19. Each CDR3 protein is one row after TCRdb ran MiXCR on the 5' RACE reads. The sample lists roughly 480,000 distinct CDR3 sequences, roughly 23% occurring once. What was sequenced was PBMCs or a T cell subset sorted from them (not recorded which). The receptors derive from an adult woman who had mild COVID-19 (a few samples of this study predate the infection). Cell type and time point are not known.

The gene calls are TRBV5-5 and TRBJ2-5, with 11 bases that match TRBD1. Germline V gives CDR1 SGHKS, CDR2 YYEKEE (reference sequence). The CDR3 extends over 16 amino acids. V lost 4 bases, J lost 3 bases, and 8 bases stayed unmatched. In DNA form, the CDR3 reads TGTGCCAGCAGCGGGTTACCGGGACAGGGGGAAGAGACCCAGTACTTC. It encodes CASSGLPGQGEETQYF.

CDR3 region: CASSRRGEQYF. DNA of the CDR3: TGTGCCAGCAGCCGACGAGGCGAGCAGTACTTC. This chain links TRBV7-9 with TRBJ2-7; D gene uncertain. The CDR3 totals 11 residues. The germline CDR1 and CDR2 sequences are SEHNR and FQNEAQ (reference sequence). V lost 5 bases to trimming and J lost 6 bases, with 8 bases between them.

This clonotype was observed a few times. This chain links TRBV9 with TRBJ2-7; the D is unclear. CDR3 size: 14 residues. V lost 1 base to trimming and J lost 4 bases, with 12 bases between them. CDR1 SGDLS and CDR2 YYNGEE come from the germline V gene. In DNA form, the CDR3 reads TGTGCCAGCAGCGTAAGTTCAGTGGGATACGAGCAGTACTTC. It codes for CASSVSSVGYEQYF.

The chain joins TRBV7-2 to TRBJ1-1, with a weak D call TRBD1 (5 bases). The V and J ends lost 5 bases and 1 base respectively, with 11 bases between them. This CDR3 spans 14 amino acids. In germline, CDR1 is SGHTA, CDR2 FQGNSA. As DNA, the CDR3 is TGTGCCAGCAGCAAGGGGTCTTGGAACACTGAAGCTTTCTTT. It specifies CASSKGSWNTEAFF.

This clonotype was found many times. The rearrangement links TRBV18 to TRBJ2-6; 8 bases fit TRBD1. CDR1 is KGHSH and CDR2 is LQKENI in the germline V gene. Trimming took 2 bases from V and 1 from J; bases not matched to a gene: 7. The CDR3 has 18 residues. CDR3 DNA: TGTGCCAGCTCACCAAGGACAGGGTCCTTATCTGGGGCCAACGTCCTGACTTTC. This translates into CASSPRTGSLSGANVLTF.

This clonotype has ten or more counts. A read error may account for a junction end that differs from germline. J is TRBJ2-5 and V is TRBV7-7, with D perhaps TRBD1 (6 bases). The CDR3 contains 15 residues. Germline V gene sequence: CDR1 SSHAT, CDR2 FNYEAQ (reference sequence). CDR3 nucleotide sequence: TGTGCTAGCAGCTTAGCGCCAGGACAGCAAGAGACCCAGTACTTC. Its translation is CASSLAPGQQETQYF.

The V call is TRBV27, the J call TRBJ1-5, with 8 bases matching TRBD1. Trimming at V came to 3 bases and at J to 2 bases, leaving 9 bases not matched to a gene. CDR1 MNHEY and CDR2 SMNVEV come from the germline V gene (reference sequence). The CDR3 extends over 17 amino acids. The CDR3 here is CASSLRGDRTGNQPQHF. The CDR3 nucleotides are TGTGCCAGCAGTTTGAGAGGGGACAGGACGGGCAATCAGCCCCAGCATTTT.

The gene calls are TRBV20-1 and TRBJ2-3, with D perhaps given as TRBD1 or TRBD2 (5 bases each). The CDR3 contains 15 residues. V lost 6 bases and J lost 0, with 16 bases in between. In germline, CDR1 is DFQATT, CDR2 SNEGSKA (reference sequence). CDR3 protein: CSAPTGWGSTDTQYF. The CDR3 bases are TGCAGTGCCCCCACGGGGTGGGGGAGCACAGATACGCAGTATTTT.

The DNA for the CDR3 is TGCGCCAGCAGCTTGGTTGGGGGGCCAGAGACCCAGTACTTC. Translating gives CASSLVGGPETQYF. The rearrangement links TRBV5-1 to TRBJ2-5; D may be TRBD1 or TRBD2 (6 bases each). This CDR3 contains 14 residues. The V gene lost 0 bases and the J gene lost 4 bases, with 10 bases spanning the gap. Per germline, CDR1 SGHRS and CDR2 YFSETQ.

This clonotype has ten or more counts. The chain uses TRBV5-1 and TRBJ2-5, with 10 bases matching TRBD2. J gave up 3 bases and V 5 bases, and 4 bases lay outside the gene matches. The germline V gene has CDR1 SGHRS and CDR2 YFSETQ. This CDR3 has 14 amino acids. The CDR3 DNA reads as TGCGCCAGCAGTCCCGGGACTAGCGAAGAGACCCAGTACTTC. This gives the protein CASSPGTSEETQYF.

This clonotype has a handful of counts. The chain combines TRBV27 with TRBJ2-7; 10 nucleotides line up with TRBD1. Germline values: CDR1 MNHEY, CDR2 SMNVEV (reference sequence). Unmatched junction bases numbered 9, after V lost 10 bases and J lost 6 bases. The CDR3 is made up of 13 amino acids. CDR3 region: CATQGQGDLEQYF. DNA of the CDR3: TGTGCCACCCAAGGACAGGGGGATCTCGAGCAGTACTTC.

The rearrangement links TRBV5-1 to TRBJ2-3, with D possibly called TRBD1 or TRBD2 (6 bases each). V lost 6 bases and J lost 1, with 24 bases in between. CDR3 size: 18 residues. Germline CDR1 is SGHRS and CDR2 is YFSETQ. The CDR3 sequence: CASKKRVGGGPGTDTQYF. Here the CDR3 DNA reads TGCGCCAGCAAGAAAAGGGTCGGTGGGGGGCCAGGCACAGATACGCAGTATTTT.

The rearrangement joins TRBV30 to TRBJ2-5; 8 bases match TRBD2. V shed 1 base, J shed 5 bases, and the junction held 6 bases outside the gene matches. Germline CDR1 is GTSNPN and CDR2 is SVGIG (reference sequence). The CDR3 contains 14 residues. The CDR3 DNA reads TGTGCCTGGAGTGCCCCGGGAGGGTATGAGACCCAGTACTTC. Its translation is CAWSAPGGYETQYF. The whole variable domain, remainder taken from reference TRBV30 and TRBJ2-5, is SQTIHQWPATLVQPVGSPLSLECTVEGTSNPNLYWYRQAAGRGLQLLFYSVGIGQISSEVPQNLSASRPQDRQFILSSKKLLLSDSGFYLCAWSAPGGYETQYFGPGTRLLVL.

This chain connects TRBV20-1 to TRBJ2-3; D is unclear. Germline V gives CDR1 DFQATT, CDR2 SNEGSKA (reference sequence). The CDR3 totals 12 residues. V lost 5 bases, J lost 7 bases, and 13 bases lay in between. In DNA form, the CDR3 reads TGCAGTGCTGCCCTCGAGGTGAATACGCAGTATTTT. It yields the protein CSAALEVNTQYF.

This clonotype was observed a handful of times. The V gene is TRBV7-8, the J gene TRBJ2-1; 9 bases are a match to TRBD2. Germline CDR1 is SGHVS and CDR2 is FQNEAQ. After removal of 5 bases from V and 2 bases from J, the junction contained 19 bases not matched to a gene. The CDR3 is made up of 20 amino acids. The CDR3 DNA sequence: TGTGCCAGCAGCCCCTCGGGGGTATTGAGGGCTAGCGGGACCTACAATGAGCAGTTCTTC. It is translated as CASSPSGVLRASGTYNEQFF.

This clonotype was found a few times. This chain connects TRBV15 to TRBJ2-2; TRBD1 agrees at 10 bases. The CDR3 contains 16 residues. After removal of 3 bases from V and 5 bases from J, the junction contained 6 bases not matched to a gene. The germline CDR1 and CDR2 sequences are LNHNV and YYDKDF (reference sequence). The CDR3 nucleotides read TGTGCCACCAGCAGGGACCGGGACAGGGGAACCGGGGAGCTGTTTTTT. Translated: CATSRDRDRGTGELFF.

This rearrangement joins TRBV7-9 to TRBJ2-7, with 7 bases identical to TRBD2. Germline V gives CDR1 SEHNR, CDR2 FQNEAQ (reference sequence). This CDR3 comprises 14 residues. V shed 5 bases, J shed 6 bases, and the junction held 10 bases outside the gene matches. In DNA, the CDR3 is TGTGCCAGCAGCCCCTTCCTTCCGGGAGGCGAGCAGTACTTC. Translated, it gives CASSPFLPGGEQYF.

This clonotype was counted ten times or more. CDR3 in DNA: TGTGCCAGCAGTTTCTTACGACGGGACAATGAGCAGTTCTTC. Translated: CASSFLRRDNEQFF. The J gene is TRBJ2-1, the V gene TRBV12-3 or TRBV12-4; D unclear. Trimming pared 3 bases from V and 5 bases from J, leaving 11 bases between. The CDR3 runs to 14 residues.